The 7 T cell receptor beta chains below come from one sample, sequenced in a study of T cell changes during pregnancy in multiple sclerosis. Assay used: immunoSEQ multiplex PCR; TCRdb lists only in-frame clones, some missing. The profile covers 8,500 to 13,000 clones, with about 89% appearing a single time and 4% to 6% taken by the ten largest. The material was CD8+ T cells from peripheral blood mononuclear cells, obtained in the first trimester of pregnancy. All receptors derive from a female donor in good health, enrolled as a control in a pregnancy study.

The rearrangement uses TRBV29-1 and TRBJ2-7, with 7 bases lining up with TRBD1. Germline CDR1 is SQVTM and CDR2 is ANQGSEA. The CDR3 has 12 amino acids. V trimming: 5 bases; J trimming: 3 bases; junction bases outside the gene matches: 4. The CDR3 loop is CSVSDRDYEQYF. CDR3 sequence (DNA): TGCAGCGTTTCAGACAGGGACTACGAGCAGTACTTC.

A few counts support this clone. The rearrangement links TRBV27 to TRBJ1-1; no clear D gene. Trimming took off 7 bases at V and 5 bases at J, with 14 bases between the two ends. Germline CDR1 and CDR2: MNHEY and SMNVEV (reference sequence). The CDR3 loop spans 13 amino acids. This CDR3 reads CASKRVGGTEAFF. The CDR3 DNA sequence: TGTGCCAGCAAGCGGGTAGGAGGGACTGAAGCTTTCTTT.

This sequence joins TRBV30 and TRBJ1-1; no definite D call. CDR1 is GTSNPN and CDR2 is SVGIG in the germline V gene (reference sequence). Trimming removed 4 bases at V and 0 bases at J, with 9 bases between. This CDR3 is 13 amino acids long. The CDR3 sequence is CAWTELLNTEAFF. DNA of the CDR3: TGTGCCTGGACGGAGCTTTTGAACACTGAAGCTTTCTTT.

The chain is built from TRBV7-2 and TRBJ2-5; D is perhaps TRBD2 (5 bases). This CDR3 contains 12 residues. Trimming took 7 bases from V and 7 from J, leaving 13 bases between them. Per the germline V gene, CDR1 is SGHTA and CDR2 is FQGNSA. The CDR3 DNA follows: TGTGCCAGCACCAGGACCGGGGTGACCCAGTACTTC. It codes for CASTRTGVTQYF.

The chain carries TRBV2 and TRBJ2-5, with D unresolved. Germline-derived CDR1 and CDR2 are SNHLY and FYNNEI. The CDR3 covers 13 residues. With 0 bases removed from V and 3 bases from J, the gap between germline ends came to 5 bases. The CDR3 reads CASSEAREETQYF. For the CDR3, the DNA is TGTGCCAGCAGTGAAGCGCGTGAAGAGACCCAGTACTTC.

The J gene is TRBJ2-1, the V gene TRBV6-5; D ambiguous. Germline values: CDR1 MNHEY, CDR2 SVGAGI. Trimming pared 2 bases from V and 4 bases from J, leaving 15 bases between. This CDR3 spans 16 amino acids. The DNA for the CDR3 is TGTGCCAGCAGTTACGACCGACTCATTTCATACAATGAGCAGTTCTTC. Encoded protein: CASSYDRLISYNEQFF.

For the CDR3, the DNA is TGTGCCAGCAGCGTTTGGACAGGACCTAATGAAAAACTGTTTTTT. Amino acid sequence: CASSVWTGPNEKLFF. The chain links TRBV9 to TRBJ1-4; 7 positions agree with TRBD1. This CDR3 comprises 15 residues. Trimming removed 2 bases from V and 3 bases from J; junction bases left unmatched: 4. The germline V gene has CDR1 SGDLS and CDR2 YYNGEE.